The clone carrying this T cell receptor beta chain was seen once. The data were obtained in a study of cytomegalovirus exposure and HLA in healthy donors. Study summary: Among about 200 million T cells, an earlier analysis found 95 million to 140 million unique TCR beta sequences.

The V gene end was trimmed by 7 bases and the J gene end by 5 bases; junction bases not matched to a gene: 11. The germline V gene encodes CDR1 LNHDA and CDR2 SQIVND (reference sequence). The CDR3 extends over 15 amino acids. The PCR employed 60 Vbeta primers together with 13 Jbeta primers. Generated by immunoSEQ multiplex PCR, the TCRdb table keeps only in-frame clones and is missing some. The data hold some 100,000 clones, with more than 65% observed a single time. The sequence was collected from a woman between 18 and 30 years old in good health and CMV-seropositive. The V gene is TRBV19, the J gene TRBJ2-5; 9 nucleotides align to TRBD1. Specimen: PBMCs. CDR3 bases: TGTGCCAGTATGGGGGGACAGGGAAGTGGTGAGACCCAGTACTTC. Protein product: CASMGGQGSGETQYF.